The T cell receptor beta chain under discussion was sequenced for a study of T cell changes during pregnancy in multiple sclerosis. Germline V lookup: CDR1 PRHDT, CDR2 FYEKMQ (reference sequence). Trimming removed 5 bases from V and 6 bases from J; junction bases left unmatched: 18. The CDR3 is 18 amino acids. Profiled with immunoSEQ multiplex PCR; TCRdb holds only in-frame clones, not every one. This sample yields tens of thousands of clones, of which about 91% are seen a single time; around 1.4% belongs to the top ten. This clone was recorded only once. The V and J genes are TRBV13 and TRBJ2-7; TRBD1 matches at 11 bases. This sequence was found in a female donor with multiple sclerosis, enrolled in a pregnancy study. The sample in question was peripheral blood, obtained before pregnancy. CDR3 DNA sequence: TGTGCCAGCAGCCATCGGACAGGGGGCGAACTCCCAACCTCCGAGCAGTACTTC. Protein sequence: CASSHRTGGELPTSEQYF.